These T cell receptor beta chains were read from a single sample in a study of STAT3 mutations in large granular lymphocyte leukemia. Assay: immunoSEQ multiplex PCR; the TCRdb copy retains only in-frame clones and omits some. Among roughly 46,000 clones, about 81% were seen once, and the ten largest hold 0.4% to 0.55%. Sequenced: PBMCs. All receptors come from a human donor with T large granular lymphocyte leukemia. Some clones in this sample may be carry-over from other donors' samples. CDR3s include the opening cysteine and the closing phenylalanine or tryptophan. Fields, in order: J gene, D gene, clone size, V gene, CDR3 DNA, CDR3 protein. The D gene is left open where the match is weak. Not all rows give a size; the values are once, few, many and, for expanded clones, a class.

TRBJ2-1 TRBD1 NA TRBV4-3 TGCGCCAGCAGCCAAGGAGACAGGGGGCATGAGCAGTTCTTC CASSQGDRGHEQFF
TRBJ2-2 NA NA TRBV9 TGTGCCAGCAACTTCAATGGGCTCGGAAACACCGGGGAGCTGTTTTTT CASNFNGLGNTGELFF
TRBJ2-7 NA NA TRBV5-4 TGTGCCAGCAGCCCTTGGCAGGGTCTGAATCACGAGCAGTACTTC CASSPWQGLNHEQYF
TRBJ2-4 NA NA TRBV19 TGTGCCACCTCCGGCCTAGCCAAAAACATTCAGTACTTC CATSGLAKNIQYF
TRBJ1-5 TRBD1 NA TRBV6-1 TGTGCCAGCAGTGTGTTCGGGACAGGCAATCAGCCCCAGCATTTT CASSVFGTGNQPQHF
TRBJ1-1 NA NA TRBV7-2 TGTGCCAGCAGCCCAAGGGACCTCCGGCGAGCTTTCTTT CASSPRDLRRAFF
TRBJ2-6 NA once TRBV27 TGTGCCAGCACCGGGGGACTCCCACTGTCTGGGGCCAACGTCCTGACTTTC CASTGGLPLSGANVLTF
TRBJ2-3 NA NA TRBV7-8 TGTGCCAGCAGCTTAGAGGGCGGTATCACAGATACGCAGTATTTT CASSLEGGITDTQYF
TRBJ1-3 TRBD1 NA TRBV10-3 TGTGCCATCAGTGACGGGACAGTCTACACCATATATTTT CAISDGTVYTIYF
TRBJ1-2 NA few TRBV5-4 TGTGCCAGCAGCTCCGCGAGGGACTATGGCTACACCTTC CASSSARDYGYTF
TRBJ2-2 NA once TRBV10-2 TGCGCCAGCAGTACCCAGTCGAACACCGGGGAGCTGTTTTTT CASSTQSNTGELFF
TRBJ1-2 TRBD1 few TRBV5-4 TGTGCCAGCAGTCGCAGACAGGGGGCGGGCTATGGCTACACCTTC CASSRRQGAGYGYTF
TRBJ2-1 TRBD1 NA TRBV7-9 TGTGCCAGCAGCTTAGCAGGGGGCTTTGATGAGCAGTTCTTC CASSLAGGFDEQFF
TRBJ1-2 NA NA TRBV29-1 TGCAGCGTTGAGAGTCAGCCAGGAGGGGGTGGATATGGCTACACCTTC CSVESQPGGGGYGYTF
TRBJ2-7 NA NA TRBV18 TGTGCCAGCTCACCACCGGCCAGGCGGACCTCCTACGAGCAGTACTTC CASSPPARRTSYEQYF
TRBJ1-2 NA NA TRBV5-8 TGTGCCAGCAGCTTGGGGCAGGGCGTCAACTATGGCTACACCTTC CASSLGQGVNYGYTF
TRBJ1-2 NA few TRBV9 TGTGCCAGCAGCGTAGCGGCCCAGGGGAGAGGGTATGGCTACACCTTC CASSVAAQGRGYGYTF
TRBJ2-1 TRBD1 few TRBV19 TGTGCCACCCGGACAGGGCGTTCCCCGACAGGAGGTGAGCAGTTCTTC CATRTGRSPTGGEQFF
TRBJ2-5 NA NA TRBV5-1 TGCGCCAGCAGCTTGGGATCTCAAGAGACCCAGTACTTC CASSLGSQETQYF
TRBJ2-3 NA NA TRBV18 TGTGCCAGCTCACCCACGGAGAGCCCACAGGGAGATACGCAGTATTTT CASSPTESPQGDTQYF
TRBJ1-1 TRBD1 NA TRBV25-1 TGTGCCAGCAGCCCCCCGACAGGGTCGAACACTGAAGCTTTCTTT CASSPPTGSNTEAFF